What follows are 11 T cell receptor beta chains derived from one specimen sequenced in a study of immune cell composition in non-small cell lung cancer (dated by TCRdb to 2016 to 2017). Normal lung samples were non-adjacent lung tissue taken as far from the tumour as possible, at least 3 cm away, from the same patient. Libraries were constructed by the immunoSEQ multiplex PCR assay. TCRdb's version of the immuneACCESS table is confined to in-frame rearrangements and falls short of the full clone set. An unresolved V gene accounts for under half of the shortfall where checked; the remainder is of unknown origin. The sample table holds over 800 clones, of which over 80% were seen once. 9.5% to 15% of the sample is taken by the ten largest. The sequenced material came from non-adjacent lung tissue. The receptors originated from a human donor with non-small cell lung cancer.

The chain has TRBV10-3 and TRBJ2-7; 7 bases are shared with TRBD1. The CDR3 loop spans 14 amino acids. Per the germline V gene, CDR1 is ENHRY and CDR2 is SYGVKD. V shed 6 bases and J 0 bases; nucleotides not matched to a gene: 5. The CDR3 is CAISRGQNSYEQYF. As DNA, the CDR3 is TGTGCCATCAGCAGGGGACAGAACTCCTACGAGCAGTACTTC.

The count of this clone is one. V usage is TRBV7-2 and J usage is TRBJ1-4; D possibly corresponds to TRBD1 (5 bases). CDR3 size: 14 residues. V was shortened by 1 base and J by 4 bases, with 7 bases between the two germline ends. The germline gives CDR1 SGHTA, CDR2 FQGNSA. CDR3 loop: CASSLGQGNEKLFF. In DNA, the CDR3 is TGTGCCAGCAGCTTAGGGCAGGGTAATGAAAAACTGTTTTTT.

This chain links TRBV28 with TRBJ2-7; D unclear. Germline CDR1 is MDHEN and CDR2 is SYDVKM. Trimming stripped 6 bases from V and 6 bases from J, with 12 bases between. The CDR3 sequence is 12 residues long. The CDR3 reads CASSLTHSEQYF. DNA of the CDR3: TGTGCCAGCAGCTTGACTCACTCCGAGCAGTACTTC.

This clone was observed a few times. This chain joins TRBV5-1 and TRBJ2-5; D is unclear. The CDR3 totals 14 residues. Trimming cost V 2 bases and J 7 bases, with 15 bases left between them. Germline CDR1 SGHRS, CDR2 YFSETQ. CDR3 nucleotide sequence: TGCGCCAGCAGCTTTGAGCCCGAACAGTCGACCCAGTACTTC. Translating it yields CASSFEPEQSTQYF. Filled out from reference TRBV5-1 and TRBJ2-5, the complete variable domain reads KAGVTQTPRYLIKTRGQQVTLSCSPISGHRSVSWYQQTPGQGLQFLFEYFSETQRNKGNFPGRFSGRQFSNSRSEMNVSTLELGDSALYLCASSFEPEQSTQYFGPGTRLLVL.

V gene TRBV7-2 combines with J gene TRBJ2-1, with a weak D call TRBD2 (5 bases). Between the trimmed V and J ends, which lost 2 bases and 14 bases, there was a span of 13 bases. The CDR3 runs 12 residues. Germline CDR1 is SGHTA and CDR2 is FQGNSA. The CDR3 DNA reads TGTGCCAGCAGCTTATTTGGGGAGTTGGAGTTCTTC. Residues: CASSLFGELEFF.

The rearrangement links TRBV6-1 to TRBJ1-1; D unresolved. Germline loops: CDR1 MNHNS, CDR2 SASEGT. V lost 5 bases to trimming and J lost 3 bases, with 10 bases between them. The CDR3 length is 13 residues. This CDR3 reads CASSNLQDTEAFF. For the CDR3, the DNA is TGTGCCAGCAGTAACCTCCAGGACACTGAAGCTTTCTTT.

This clone appeared a few times. The genes are TRBV2 and TRBJ1-1; D gene unclear. Germline values: CDR1 SNHLY, CDR2 FYNNEI. This CDR3 spans 11 amino acids. V was trimmed by 5 bases and J by 8 bases, leaving 9 bases between them. CDR3 DNA: TGTGCCAGCAGTTCCGGGATGGAAGCTTTCTTT. This encodes CASSSGMEAFF.

This chain joins TRBV18 and TRBJ1-1; D call uncertain. Germline-derived CDR1 and CDR2 are KGHSH and LQKENI. V shed 4 bases and J shed 1 base, with 10 bases lying between them. The CDR3 consists of 14 residues. The CDR3 region is CASSLYTENTEAFF. The CDR3 DNA reads as TGTGCCAGCTCACTATATACAGAGAACACTGAAGCTTTCTTT.

This clone was seen a handful of times. The chain uses TRBV2 and TRBJ1-2; D ambiguous. CDR1 and CDR2 (germline): SNHLY, FYNNEI. Trimming removed 4 bases from V and 0 bases from J, with 15 bases in between. This CDR3 region has 16 residues. The CDR3 reads CASSGYGESANYGYTF. DNA of the CDR3: TGTGCCAGCAGTGGGTATGGGGAGTCGGCTAACTATGGCTACACCTTC. The full variable domain, in which reference TRBV2 and TRBJ1-2 provide the parts outside the CDR3, is EPEVTQTPSHQVTQMGQEVILRCVPISNHLYFYWYRQILGQKVEFLVSFYNNEISEKSEIFDDQFSVERPDGSNFTLKIRSTKLEDSAMYFCASSGYGESANYGYTFGSGTRLTVV.

The rearrangement joins TRBV5-6 to TRBJ2-7, with D unresolved. The germline gives CDR1 SGHDT, CDR2 YYEEEE. V lost 5 bases and J 4 bases, leaving 10 bases between the germline ends. The length of the CDR3 is 12 residues. CDR3 in DNA: TGTGCCAGCAGTCAAACTGATTACGAGCAGTACTTC. Translation gives CASSQTDYEQYF.

This chain links TRBV2 with TRBJ2-5; the match to TRBD2 covers 12 bases. Trimming at V came to 4 bases and at J to 3 bases, leaving 6 bases not matched to a gene. There are 16 residues in the CDR3. Germline V gene lookup returns CDR1 SNHLY and CDR2 FYNNEI. The CDR3 here is CASSAPSGRVEETQYF. The CDR3, as DNA: TGTGCCAGCAGTGCACCTAGCGGGAGGGTTGAAGAGACCCAGTACTTC. The full variable domain, its missing parts supplied by reference TRBV2 and TRBJ2-5, is EPEVTQTPSHQVTQMGQEVILRCVPISNHLYFYWYRQILGQKVEFLVSFYNNEISEKSEIFDDQFSVERPDGSNFTLKIRSTKLEDSAMYFCASSAPSGRVEETQYFGPGTRLLVL.